The sequence of this TCR beta chain was determined in a study of CXCR3-negative and CXCR3-positive naive CD8 T cells. Study-level results: In CXCR3-positive naive cells, the TRB CDR3s were more hydrophobic than in CXCR3-negative naive cells. Similar levels of surface CD5 were seen between naive subsets; TCR strength was inferred from TRB CDR3 properties. Naive subsets were similarly diverse, while memory CD8+ repertoires were much less diverse. Expression of CXCR3 was partially reduced after cryopreservation, and fresh PBMCs were used in most assays.

5' RACE with UMI labels generated the TRB cDNA libraries. From the 5' RACE reads, TCRdb lists one entry per CDR3 protein and no DNA. The ten top clones account for under 0.35%, within a sample of 130,000 to 150,000 distinct CDR3 sequences. On this clonotype itself: Its target is unknown.

CD45RO-CCR7+CD27+CD95- expression identified naive CD8+ T cells. The sequencing sample was made of naive CXCR3+ CD8+ T cells from blood. Subset meaning: CD45RO-CCR7+CD27+CD95- naive CD8+ T cells expressing CXCR3 (TNR3+). This TCR was recovered from a human donor in good health. Some clones in this sample may be carry-over from other donors' samples.

The CDR3 region is CASSEWGQPQHF. The rearrangement uses TRBV2 and TRBJ1-5. Germline CDR1 is SNHLY and CDR2 is FYNNEI. The CDR3 runs 12 residues. The full variable domain, in which reference TRBV2 and TRBJ1-5 provide the parts outside the CDR3, is EPEVTQTPSHQVTQMGQEVILRCVPISNHLYFYWYRQILGQKVEFLVSFYNNEISEKSEIFDDQFSVERPDGSNFTLKIRSTKLEDSAMYFCASSEWGQPQHFGDGTRLSIL.